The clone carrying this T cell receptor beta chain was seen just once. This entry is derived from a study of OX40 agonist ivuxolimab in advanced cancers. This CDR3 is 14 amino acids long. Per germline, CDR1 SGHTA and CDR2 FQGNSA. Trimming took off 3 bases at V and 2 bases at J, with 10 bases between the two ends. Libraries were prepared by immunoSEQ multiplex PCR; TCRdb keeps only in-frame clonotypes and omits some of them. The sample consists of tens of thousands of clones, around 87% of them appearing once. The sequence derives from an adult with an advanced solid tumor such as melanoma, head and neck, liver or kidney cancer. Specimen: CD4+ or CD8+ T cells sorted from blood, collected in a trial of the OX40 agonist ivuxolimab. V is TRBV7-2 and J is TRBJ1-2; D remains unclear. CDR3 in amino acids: CASSFRQTNYGYTF. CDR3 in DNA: TGTGCCAGCAGCTTCCGGCAGACCAACTATGGCTACACCTTC.